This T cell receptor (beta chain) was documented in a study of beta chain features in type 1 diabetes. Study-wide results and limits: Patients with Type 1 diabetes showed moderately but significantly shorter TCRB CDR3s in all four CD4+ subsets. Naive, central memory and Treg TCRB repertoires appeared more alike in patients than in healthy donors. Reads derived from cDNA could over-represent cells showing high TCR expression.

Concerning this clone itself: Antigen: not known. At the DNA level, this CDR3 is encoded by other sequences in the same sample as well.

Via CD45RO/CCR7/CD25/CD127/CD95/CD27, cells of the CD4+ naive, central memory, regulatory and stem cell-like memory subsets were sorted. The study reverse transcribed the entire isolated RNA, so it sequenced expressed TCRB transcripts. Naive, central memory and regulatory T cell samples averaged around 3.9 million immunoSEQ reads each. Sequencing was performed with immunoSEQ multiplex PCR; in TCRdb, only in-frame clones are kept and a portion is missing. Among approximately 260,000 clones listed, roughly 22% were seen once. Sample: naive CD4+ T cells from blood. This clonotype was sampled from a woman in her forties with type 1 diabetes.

The CDR3 region is CASSVDGGSTDTQYF. The CDR3, as DNA: TGTGCCAGCAGCGTAGACGGGGGTAGCACAGATACGCAGTATTTT. The chain recombines TRBV9 with TRBJ2-3; weak D call: TRBD2 (6 bases). V lost 0 bases and J 0 bases, leaving 8 bases between the germline ends. There are 15 residues in the CDR3. Looked up from germline, CDR1 is SGDLS and CDR2 is YYNGEE.